The next 5 T cell receptor beta chains were all read from a single sample in a study of shared clonotypes between healthy human individuals. Produced via immunoSEQ multiplex PCR; TCRdb's table is partial and in-frame only. The table includes 780,000 or so clones, about two thirds detected once. The material sequenced was memory CD4+ T cells sorted from blood. Subset described: CD45RA-negative fraction. The receptors were sampled from a woman aged 25 to 39 in good health.

This rearrangement joins TRBV27 to TRBJ1-2; 7 bases map to TRBD1. Trimming removed 6 bases from V and 4 bases from J; junction bases left unmatched: 8. This CDR3 comprises 14 residues. From germline, CDR1 is MNHEY and CDR2 SMNVEV (reference sequence). CDR3 protein: CASRHRDRGYGYTF. The DNA of the CDR3 is TGTGCCAGCAGACACCGGGACAGAGGCTATGGCTACACCTTC.

The chain combines TRBV7-8 with TRBJ1-2; no clear D gene. Germline values: CDR1 SGHVS, CDR2 FQNEAQ. The CDR3 consists of 14 residues. Trimming pared 3 bases from V and 4 bases from J, leaving 12 bases between. CDR3 sequence: CASSFFGSLYGYTF. CDR3 sequence (DNA): TGTGCCAGCAGCTTCTTCGGGTCCCTCTATGGCTACACCTTC.

The V call is TRBV19, the J call TRBJ2-3; D is perhaps TRBD2 (5 bases). Trimming stripped 3 bases from V and 0 bases from J, with 13 bases between. The CDR3 extends over 16 amino acids. Per germline, CDR1 LNHDA and CDR2 SQIVND (reference sequence). CDR3 DNA sequence: TGTGCCAGTAGTATCCACGGGGAGCTTAGCACAGATACGCAGTATTTT. As protein: CASSIHGELSTDTQYF. Looking up the rest from reference TRBV19 and TRBJ2-3 gives the full variable domain: DGGITQSPKYLFRKEGQNVTLSCEQNLNHDAMYWYRQDPGQGLRLIYYSQIVNDFQKGDIAEGYSVSREKKESFPLTVTSAQKNPTAFYLCASSIHGELSTDTQYFGPGTRLTVL.

In its sample, this clone was seen a few times. The genes are TRBV15 and TRBJ2-3; TRBD1 is a possible D gene (5 bases). Trimming removed 1 base at V and 0 bases at J, with 11 bases between. Germline CDR1 reads LNHNV; CDR2 reads YYDKDF (reference sequence). CDR3 size: 16 residues. Here the CDR3 DNA reads TGTGCCACCAGCAGAGGTGACAGACCGAGCACAGATACGCAGTATTTT. Protein product: CATSRGDRPSTDTQYF.

The chain is built from TRBV6-1 and TRBJ2-5; possibly TRBD1 for D (5 bases). The CDR3 has 13 residues. V was shortened by 4 bases and J by 4 bases, with 10 bases between the two germline ends. Germline V gene data show CDR1 as MNHNS and CDR2 as SASEGT. CDR3 DNA: TGTGCCAGCAGTGTCAGGGAACGAGAGACCCAGTACTTC. As protein: CASSVRERETQYF.